Shown below are 21 T cell receptor beta chains from a single sample sequenced in a study of T cell responses to AZD1222 COVID-19 vaccine. Data came from immunoSEQ multiplex PCR; TCRdb stores just in-frame clones and leaves some out. Of approximately 110,000 clones listed, about 92% were seen once; the top ten hold over 7.5%. The sequences come from peripheral blood, collected 28 days after the second AZD1222 dose. The origin of the receptors is an adult who received the AZD1222 COVID-19 vaccine.

The chain combines TRBV3-1 (or the pseudogene TRBV3-2) with TRBJ1-5; D remains unclear. Germline CDR1 is LGHDT and CDR2 is YNNKEL (reference sequence). The CDR3 spans 14 residues. The germline V and J ends were trimmed by 1 base and 0 bases, with 4 bases remaining between them. The CDR3 DNA sequence: TGTGCCAGCAGCCAAGCAGTTAGCAATCAGCCCCAGCATTTT. Protein: CASSQAVSNQPQHF.

The rearrangement links TRBV21-1 to TRBJ2-7; the table's D call, TRBD2, was not checked against the DNA. TRBV21-1 is reported as a pseudogene. The CDR3 spans 16 residues. In nucleotides, the CDR3 is TGTGCCAGCAGCATGGCCCCTTCGGCCTCCCGGGTCGAGCAGTACTTC. Translated, it gives CASSMAPSASRVEQYF.

The V gene is TRBV7-2, the J gene TRBJ1-1; D ambiguous. This CDR3 is 12 amino acids long. Trimming pared 3 bases from V and 6 bases from J, leaving 8 bases between. Per the germline V gene, CDR1 is SGHTA and CDR2 is FQGNSA. The CDR3 DNA sequence: TGTGCCAGCAGCTTTTATCTCTCTGAAGCTTTCTTT. Residues: CASSFYLSEAFF. The entire variable domain, with the rest obtained from reference TRBV7-2 and TRBJ1-1, is as follows: GAGVSQSPSNKVTEKGKDVELRCDPISGHTALYWYRQSLGQGLEFLIYFQGNSAPDKSGLPSDRFSAERTGGSVSTLTIQRTQQEDSAVYLCASSFYLSEAFFGQGTRLTVV.

In DNA, the CDR3 is TGTGCCAGCAGCAAAAACATACTAGGCTCGGGCACAGATACGCAGTATTTT. It translates to CASSKNILGSGTDTQYF. The chain joins TRBV14 to TRBJ2-3; D might be TRBD2 (5 bases). Per the germline V gene, CDR1 is SGHDN and CDR2 is FVKESK. This CDR3 has 17 amino acids. The ends were cut back, 5 bases at V and 1 base at J, with 19 bases in the middle. The whole variable domain, remainder taken from reference TRBV14 and TRBJ2-3, is EAGVTQFPSHSVIEKGQTVTLRCDPISGHDNLYWYRRVMGKEIKFLLHFVKESKQDESGMPNNRFLAERTGGTYSTLKVQPAELEDSGVYFCASSKNILGSGTDTQYFGPGTRLTVL.

The chain joins TRBV11-3 to TRBJ2-1; 8 bases line up with TRBD1. Germline CDR1 and CDR2: SGHNT and YENEEA. V dropped 4 bases and J dropped 8; count of bases not matched to a gene: 4. The CDR3 extends over 13 amino acids. CDR3 sequence (DNA): TGTGCCAGCAGCTCGGGGACAGGCTATGAGCAGTTCTTC. Translating it yields CASSSGTGYEQFF.

The chain joins TRBV5-5 to TRBJ1-1; D remains ambiguous. V shed 0 bases and J shed 1 base, with 10 bases lying between them. Germline-derived CDR1 and CDR2 are SGHKS and YYEKEE (reference sequence). The CDR3 totals 15 residues. The CDR3 region has the DNA TGTGCCAGCAGCTTGGATTACTTGGGGAACACTGAAGCTTTCTTT. Encoded protein: CASSLDYLGNTEAFF.

CDR3 residues: CASSQEARHEQFF. The CDR3 nucleotides are TGCGCCAGCAGCCAAGAGGCCCGCCATGAGCAGTTCTTC. The chain carries TRBV4-1 and TRBJ2-1; D not resolved. V shed 0 bases and J shed 8 bases, with 8 bases lying between them. CDR1 MGHRA and CDR2 YSYEKL come from the germline V gene. CDR3 size: 13 residues.

The chain joins TRBV9 to TRBJ1-6; D remains ambiguous. The CDR3 totals 13 residues. V shed 3 bases and J shed 7 bases, with 8 bases lying between them. Germline loops: CDR1 SGDLS, CDR2 YYNGEE. The chain's CDR3 is CASSADLNSPLHF. The CDR3 DNA reads TGTGCCAGCAGCGCCGACCTCAATTCACCCCTCCACTTT.

This chain connects TRBV18 to TRBJ1-3; 9 bases are shared with TRBD1. V shed 3 bases, J shed 0 bases, and the junction held 6 bases outside the gene matches. The CDR3 is 17 residues long. Germline assignment: CDR1 KGHSH and CDR2 LQKENI. Written as DNA, the CDR3 is TGTGCCAGCTCACCGACAGGGGGGGAATCCTCTGGAAACACCATATATTTT. Translating it yields CASSPTGGESSGNTIYF.

The chain recombines TRBV28 with TRBJ1-4, with 9 bases that match TRBD1. Germline CDR1 and CDR2: MDHEN and SYDVKM. This CDR3 region has 14 residues. With V trimmed by 7 bases and J by 7 bases, 7 bases remained unmatched. In nucleotides, the CDR3 is TGTGCCAGCATAAGGGACAGGGTGGGTGAAAAACTGTTTTTT. Its protein is CASIRDRVGEKLFF.

The chain couples TRBV28 to TRBJ2-7; 8 nucleotides match TRBD1. The ends lost 5 bases at V and 2 bases at J; junction bases unmatched: 5. CDR3 length equals 14 residues. In germline, CDR1 is MDHEN, CDR2 SYDVKM. The CDR3 here is CASSADRGPYEQYF. CDR3 DNA sequence: TGTGCCAGCAGTGCCGACAGGGGCCCCTACGAGCAGTACTTC.

The V call is TRBV3-1 (or the pseudogene TRBV3-2), the J call TRBJ1-6; maybe TRBD1 (6 bases). The V gene lost 1 base and the J gene lost 10 bases, with 17 bases spanning the gap. This CDR3 is built from 16 residues. The germline CDR1 and CDR2 sequences are LGHDT and YNNKEL (reference sequence). This CDR3 is CASSQAGAGLHSPLHF. DNA of the CDR3: TGTGCCAGCAGCCAAGCGGGGGCGGGACTGCACTCACCCCTCCACTTT.

The CDR3 nucleotides are TGTGCCAGCAGTTACTCGGGGAGGGGCACAGATACGCAGTATTTT. Protein sequence: CASSYSGRGTDTQYF. The gene calls are TRBV6-2 or TRBV6-3 and TRBJ2-3, with TRBD2 identical over 7 bases. This CDR3 is built from 15 residues. Germline V CDR1 and CDR2: MNHEY, SVGEGT. V was pared by 0 bases and J by 1 base, with 1 base of the junction left unmatched.

This chain uses TRBV27 with TRBJ1-1, with 7 bases that match TRBD1. CDR1 MNHEY and CDR2 SMNVEV come from the germline V gene (reference sequence). The V segment lost 3 bases and the J segment 6 bases; nucleotides outside the gene matches: 4. This CDR3 is built from 13 residues. The CDR3 DNA reads TGTGCCAGCAGTTTCCAGGGGGAGCCTGAAGCTTTCTTT. Its translation: CASSFQGEPEAFF.

The chain links TRBV28 to TRBJ1-1; D is undetermined. Germline values: CDR1 MDHEN, CDR2 SYDVKM. The CDR3 is 14 residues long. The V end was cut by 8 bases, the J end by 1 base, with 14 bases between. The CDR3 protein is CASLFRKGNTEAFF. DNA of the CDR3: TGTGCCAGCCTCTTTCGCAAGGGGAACACTGAAGCTTTCTTT.

V is TRBV11-2 and J is TRBJ2-5; 9 bases map to TRBD2. The germline V gene encodes CDR1 SGHAT and CDR2 FQNNGV. The CDR3 length is 15 residues. V was clipped by 4 bases and J by 8 bases; unmatched bases: 11. The CDR3 loop is CASSSSSPGTSTQYF. Here the CDR3 DNA reads TGTGCCAGCAGCTCCTCCTCCCCCGGGACTAGCACCCAGTACTTC.

V is TRBV27 and J is TRBJ2-7, with 7 positions matching TRBD2. Germline CDR1 and CDR2: MNHEY and SMNVEV (reference sequence). Trimming took 3 bases from V and 3 from J; bases not matched to a gene: 8. There are 15 residues in the CDR3. The CDR3 region has the DNA TGTGCCAGCAGTTTTGGAGGGAGGGTTGGCTACGAGCAGTACTTC. Its protein product is CASSFGGRVGYEQYF.

This clone was seen just once. This chain links TRBV4-2 with TRBJ2-7, with 9 bases matching TRBD2. Germline V lookup: CDR1 LGHNA, CDR2 YNFKEQ. The CDR3 loop spans 17 amino acids. Trimming took 0 bases from V and 3 from J; bases not matched to a gene: 9. Here the CDR3 DNA reads TGTGCCAGCAGCCAAGAGGGAACGCGGGGGGGTATCTACGAGCAGTACTTC. Its translation: CASSQEGTRGGIYEQYF.

V is TRBV5-1 and J is TRBJ1-5; D is undetermined. The V and J ends lost 0 bases and 5 bases respectively, with 12 bases between them. From germline, CDR1 is SGHRS and CDR2 YFSETQ. The CDR3 loop spans 15 amino acids. For the CDR3, the DNA is TGCGCCAGCAGCTTGGTTCCGGGTGCCTATCAGCCCCAGCATTTT. Its protein product is CASSLVPGAYQPQHF. The whole variable domain, filled in from reference TRBV5-1 and TRBJ1-5, reads KAGVTQTPRYLIKTRGQQVTLSCSPISGHRSVSWYQQTPGQGLQFLFEYFSETQRNKGNFPGRFSGRQFSNSRSEMNVSTLELGDSALYLCASSLVPGAYQPQHFGDGTRLSIL.

The chain employs TRBV3-1 (or the pseudogene TRBV3-2) and TRBJ2-1; 9 bases match TRBD2. Per germline, CDR1 LGHDT and CDR2 YNNKEL (reference sequence). This CDR3 comprises 18 residues. After removal of 0 bases from V and 6 bases from J, the junction contained 12 bases not matched to a gene. The CDR3 region is CASSQDPRGSGRFNEQFF. In nucleotides, the CDR3 is TGTGCCAGCAGCCAAGATCCCCGGGGTAGCGGGAGATTCAATGAGCAGTTCTTC.

J is TRBJ2-1 and V is TRBV2; 7 nucleotides agree with TRBD2. V shed 4 bases and J 2 bases; nucleotides not matched to a gene: 5. CDR3 length equals 15 residues. Looked up from germline, CDR1 is SNHLY and CDR2 is FYNNEI. CDR3 sequence (DNA): TGTGCCAGCAGTGGAAGGCGGGAGCCCTACAATGAGCAGTTCTTC. This encodes CASSGRREPYNEQFF.